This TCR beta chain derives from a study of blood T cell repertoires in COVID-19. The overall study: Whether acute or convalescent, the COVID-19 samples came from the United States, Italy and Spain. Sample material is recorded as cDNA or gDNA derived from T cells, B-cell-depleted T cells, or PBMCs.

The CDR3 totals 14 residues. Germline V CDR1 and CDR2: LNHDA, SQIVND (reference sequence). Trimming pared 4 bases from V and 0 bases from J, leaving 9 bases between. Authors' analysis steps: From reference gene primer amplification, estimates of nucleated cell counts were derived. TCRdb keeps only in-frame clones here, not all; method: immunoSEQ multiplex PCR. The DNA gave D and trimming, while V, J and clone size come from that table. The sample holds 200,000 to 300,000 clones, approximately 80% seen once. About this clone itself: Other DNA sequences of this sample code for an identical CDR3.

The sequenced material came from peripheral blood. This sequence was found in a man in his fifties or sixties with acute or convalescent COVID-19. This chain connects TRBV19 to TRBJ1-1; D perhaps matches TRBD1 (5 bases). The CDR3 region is CASSTGHLNTEAFF. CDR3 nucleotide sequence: TGTGCCAGTAGTACCGGACACTTGAACACTGAAGCTTTCTTT.